Listed below are T cell receptor beta chains from one sample, sequenced in a study of cytomegalovirus exposure and HLA in healthy donors. Sequencing used immunoSEQ multiplex PCR; TCRdb keeps in-frame clones, though not all of them. The sample has about 82,000 clones; around 77% are singletons. The sequencing input was PBMCs. The source is a man in his forties or fifties in good health and CMV-seronegative. The CDR3 runs from the conserved cysteine through the conserved F or W. D genes are given only for firm matches. For some rows the clone size is stated as once, few or many, or as a class when expanded; others skip it.

TRBD1	TRBV4-3	TRBJ1-2	14	once	TGCGCCAGCAGCCGCTCGGACAGGAACTATGGCTACACCTTC	CASSRSDRNYGYTF
TRBD1	TRBV5-4	TRBJ1-1	14	NA	TGTGCCAGCAGCCTGGACAGGACGAGCACTGAAGCTTTCTTT	CASSLDRTSTEAFF
TRBD1	TRBV28	TRBJ1-5	15	NA	TGTGCCAGCAGTTCCGGGACAGGGGGGTCTCAGCCCCAGCATTTT	CASSSGTGGSQPQHF
NA	TRBV18	TRBJ2-2	15	NA	TGTGCCAGCTCACCCCAGGGGATCGACACCGGGGAGCTGTTTTTT	CASSPQGIDTGELFF
NA	TRBV5-5	TRBJ1-1	14	NA	TGTGCCAGCACCCGGGACACGGTGAACACTGAAGCTTTCTTT	CASTRDTVNTEAFF
TRBD2	TRBV10-3	TRBJ2-3	12	once	TGTGCCGGAACTAGCGGGGGGAACACGCAGTATTTT	CAGTSGGNTQYF
TRBD1	TRBV5-1	TRBJ1-4	16	NA	TGCGCCAGCAGCTTGGGCGACAGGGGAACTAATGAAAAACTGTTTTTT	CASSLGDRGTNEKLFF
NA	TRBV7-9	TRBJ1-1	14	few	TGTGCCAGCAGCTTAACCCAGGTGAACACTGAAGCTTTCTTT	CASSLTQVNTEAFF
NA	TRBV7-9	TRBJ2-2	15	NA	TGTGCCAGCAGCTACTCAGGGAATTCGGACGGGGAGCTGTTTTTT	CASSYSGNSDGELFF
NA	TRBV5-1	TRBJ1-3	15	NA	TGCGCCAGCAGCTACGGGGGTCTCTCTGGAAACACCATATATTTT	CASSYGGLSGNTIYF
NA	TRBV2	TRBJ2-7	15	NA	TGTGCCAGCAGATTTTCGCCCACTGCGTCCTACGAGCAGTACTTC	CASRFSPTASYEQYF
NA	TRBV10-2	TRBJ2-7	13	NA	TGCGCCAGCACCCGAGCGGACTCCTACGAGCAGTACTTC	CASTRADSYEQYF
TRBD1	TRBV7-3	TRBJ1-1	15	NA	TGTGCCAGCAGCTTAACCGGGGACAGGGGCACTGAAGCTTTCTTT	CASSLTGDRGTEAFF
NA	TRBV6-1	TRBJ2-1	14	NA	TGTGCCAGCAGTGAAGGTTGGCAGTCGAATGAGCAGTTCTTC	CASSEGWQSNEQFF
TRBD2	TRBV4-1	TRBJ2-1	17	NA	TGCGCCAGCAGCCAAGAGGAGTGGACTAGCGGTAACAATGAGCAGTTCTTC	CASSQEEWTSGNNEQFF
TRBD2	TRBV7-9	TRBJ2-2	16	NA	TGTGCCAGCAGCGACTCTAGCGGGGGGACCACCGGGGAGCTGTTTTTT	CASSDSSGGTTGELFF
TRBD1	TRBV6-6	TRBJ2-1	16	NA	TGTGCCAGCAGGGGCGACGGGACAGATTCCTACAATGAGCAGTTCTTC	CASRGDGTDSYNEQFF
NA	TRBV27	TRBJ2-7	14	NA	TGTGCCAGCCGATACAGGTTAGGGTCCTACGAGCAGTACTTC	CASRYRLGSYEQYF
TRBD1	TRBV6-5	TRBJ1-1	15	NA	TGTGCCAGCAGTTACGCGGGACAGTTGAACACTGAAGCTTTCTTT	CASSYAGQLNTEAFF
NA	TRBV2	TRBJ2-2	14	once	TGTGCCAGCAGTGGGGGACTGGCCGGCGGGGAGCTGTTTTTT	CASSGGLAGGELFF
TRBD1	TRBV30	TRBJ1-1	16	NA	TGTGCCTGGGGCCCCAGGACAGGCAAACTCAACACTGAAGCTTTCTTT	CAWGPRTGKLNTEAFF
TRBD1	TRBV30	TRBJ1-5	15	few	TGTGCCTGGAGCGAGGACAGGGGGAGCAATCAGCCCCAGCATTTT	CAWSEDRGSNQPQHF
NA	TRBV30	TRBJ1-3	17	NA	TGTGCCTGGAGTGCTGCGGGGGCCATAATCTCTGGAAACACCATATATTTT	CAWSAAGAIISGNTIYF
TRBD2	TRBV7-3	TRBJ2-1	18	NA	TGTGCCAGCAGCTACACCGGGACTAGCGGGGGGGCCGGCAATGAGCAGTTCTTC	CASSYTGTSGGAGNEQFF
NA	TRBV7-9	TRBJ1-1	13	NA	TGTTCCAGCAGCTTAACCGACGGGGGGGAGGCTTTCTTT	CSSSLTDGGEAFF
TRBD2	TRBV30	TRBJ2-3	15	once	TGTGCCTGGAGTACGACTAGCGGGGTAGGAGATACGCAGTATTTT	CAWSTTSGVGDTQYF
NA	TRBV2	TRBJ2-2	15	NA	TGTGCCAGCAGTCCATATTTAGCGAACACCGGGGAGCTGTTTTTT	CASSPYLANTGELFF
NA	TRBV7-2	TRBJ1-4	15	NA	TGTGCCAGCAGCTTCCAGGCTGCAACTAATGAAAAACTGTTTTTT	CASSFQAATNEKLFF
TRBD1	TRBV7-6	TRBJ2-2	16	NA	TGTGCCAGCAGCCCCGGGACAGGGGTTGACACCGGGGAGCTGTTTTTT	CASSPGTGVDTGELFF
NA	TRBV5-5	TRBJ1-4	16	NA	TGTGCCAGCAGCTTCCGCAGGGCGGACACTAATGAAAAACTGTTTTTT	CASSFRRADTNEKLFF
TRBD1	TRBV2	TRBJ1-2	14	few	TGTGCCAGCAGTGAACAGGGGGCAAACTATGGCTACACCTTC	CASSEQGANYGYTF
NA	TRBV9	TRBJ2-2	14	NA	TGTGCCAGCAGCTCGACGACAGACACCGGGGAGCTGTTTTTT	CASSSTTDTGELFF
NA	TRBV4-2	TRBJ1-1	17	NA	TGTGCCAGCAGCCAAGATTGGGCAGGGTTACCAGGCACTGAAGCTTTCTTT	CASSQDWAGLPGTEAFF
NA	TRBV30	TRBJ1-5	14	NA	TGTGCCTGGAGTGTAAGGACGGGAAATCAGCCCCAGCATTTT	CAWSVRTGNQPQHF
NA	TRBV4-2	TRBJ2-4	15	NA	TGTGCCAGCAGCCCAGACCAGGACATTGAACCCCTTGAGTACTTC	CASSPDQDIEPLEYF
NA	TRBV5-4	TRBJ1-1	15	NA	TGTGCCAGCAGCCCGGCGGGTGGTTTGAACACTGAAGCTTTCTTT	CASSPAGGLNTEAFF
TRBD2	TRBV5-1	TRBJ2-7	15	NA	TGCGCCAGCAGCTTGGAAGAAGCGGGGGCCTACGAGCAGTACTTC	CASSLEEAGAYEQYF
NA	TRBV18	TRBJ2-7	14	NA	TGTGCCAGCTCACCACGGGACACAGACTACGAGCAGTACTTC	CASSPRDTDYEQYF
NA	TRBV7-9	TRBJ1-4	15	once	TGTGCCAGCAGCGAAAGGGGGACAACTAATGAAAAACTGTTTTTT	CASSERGTTNEKLFF
TRBD1	TRBV27	TRBJ1-6	15	NA	TGTGCCAGCAGTCCGGGGACAGGGGCCAATTCACCCCTCCACTTT	CASSPGTGANSPLHF
NA	TRBV27	TRBJ2-7	13	NA	TGTGCCAGCACCCCATTTGTGGGGGCCGAGCAGTACTTC	CASTPFVGAEQYF
TRBD1	TRBV5-5	TRBJ2-1	17	NA	TGTGCCAGCAGCTCAATCTCCGGGACAGGGCGGTACAATGAGCAGTTCTTC	CASSSISGTGRYNEQFF
TRBD1	TRBV15	TRBJ1-4	16	NA	TGTGCCACCAGCAGGCGCCAGGGGGCGCGGAATGAAAAACTGTTTTTT	CATSRRQGARNEKLFF
TRBD2	TRBV9	TRBJ2-1	15	NA	TGTGCCAGCAGCGCTAGCGGCGTTTCCTACAATGAGCAGTTCTTC	CASSASGVSYNEQFF
NA	TRBV20-1	TRBJ2-7	11	NA	TGCAGTGCTAGTAGGGGCTACGAGCAGTACTTC	CSASRGYEQYF
NA	TRBV5-6	TRBJ1-4	15	NA	TGTGCCAGCAGCTTGGCCTCGGCAACTAATGAAAAACTGTTTTTT	CASSLASATNEKLFF
NA	TRBV20-1	TRBJ1-3	11	NA	TGCAGTGTTAGACGGGGTGACACCATATATTTT	CSVRRGDTIYF
TRBD1	TRBV6-1	TRBJ1-6	14	once	TGTGCCAGCATTACAGGGGTCGATAATTCACCCCTCCACTTT	CASITGVDNSPLHF
NA	TRBV4-1	TRBJ2-6	19	NA	TGCGCCAGCAGCCTTCAGTACAGGGCTTCAATCTCTGGGGCCAACGTCCTGACTTTC	CASSLQYRASISGANVLTF
TRBD2	TRBV2	TRBJ2-1	13	NA	TGTGCCACCACCGGGACTAACCACAATGAGCAGTTCTTC	CATTGTNHNEQFF
NA	TRBV6-1	TRBJ1-1	11	few	TGTGCCAGCAGCAGGGCTACTGAAGCTTTCTTT	CASSRATEAFF
NA	TRBV20-1	TRBJ2-7	11	NA	TGCAGTGCTAGGTCCGGTTACGAGCAGTACTTC	CSARSGYEQYF
NA	TRBV2	TRBJ1-5	15	NA	TGTGCCAGCAGTGATACAGGGTATAGCAATCAGCCCCAGCATTTT	CASSDTGYSNQPQHF
NA	TRBV2	TRBJ2-3	14	NA	TGTGCCAGCAGTGAATACGGGATCACAGATACGCAGTATTTT	CASSEYGITDTQYF
NA	TRBV29-1	TRBJ2-2	13	NA	TGCAGCGTTAGGGCAGGGGGGACCGGGGAGCTGTTTTTT	CSVRAGGTGELFF
TRBD1	TRBV4-3	TRBJ1-6	16	NA	TGCGCCAGCAGCTTACGGGACAGGGTTGGTAATTCACCCCTCCACTTT	CASSLRDRVGNSPLHF
TRBD2	TRBV5-1	TRBJ2-3	13	NA	TGCGCCAGCAGCCTAGCGGGGGCGGATACGCAGTATTTT	CASSLAGADTQYF
TRBD1	TRBV19	TRBJ2-2	16	NA	TGTGCCAGTAGTGACCCAGGGACAGGGAACACCGGGGAGCTGTTTTTT	CASSDPGTGNTGELFF
TRBD1	TRBV6-6	TRBJ2-1	15	NA	TGTGCCAGCAGCCTACGCAAGGGGGCGGAAAGTTGGCGTTTCTTC	CASSLRKGAESWRFF
TRBD2	TRBV7-3	TRBJ2-1	17	NA	TGTGCCAGCAGCCCACGACTAGCGGGGGGCGGCTACAATGAGCAGTTCTTC	CASSPRLAGGGYNEQFF